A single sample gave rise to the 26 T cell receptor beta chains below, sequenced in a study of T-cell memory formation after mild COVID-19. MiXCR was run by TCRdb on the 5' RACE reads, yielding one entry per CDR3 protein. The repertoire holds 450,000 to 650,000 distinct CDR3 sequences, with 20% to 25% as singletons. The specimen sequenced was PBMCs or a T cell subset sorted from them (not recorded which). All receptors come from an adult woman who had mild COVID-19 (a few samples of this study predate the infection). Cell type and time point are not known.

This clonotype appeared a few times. CDR3 sequence reads: CATTTRGSGNTIYF. The CDR3 DNA reads as TGTGCCACCACCACCAGGGGCTCTGGAAACACCATATATTTT. This sequence joins TRBV15 and TRBJ1-3, with D possibly being TRBD1 (6 bases). The CDR3 consists of 14 residues. Germline V gene lookup returns CDR1 LNHNV and CDR2 YYDKDF (reference sequence). The V and J ends lost 7 bases and 0 bases respectively, with 10 bases between them.

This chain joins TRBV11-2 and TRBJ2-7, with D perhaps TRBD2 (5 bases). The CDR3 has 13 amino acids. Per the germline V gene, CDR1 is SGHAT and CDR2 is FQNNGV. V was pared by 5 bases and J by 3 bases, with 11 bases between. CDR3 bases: TGTGCCAGCAGCCCCCCCGCGGGCTACGAGCAGTACTTC. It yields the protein CASSPPAGYEQYF.

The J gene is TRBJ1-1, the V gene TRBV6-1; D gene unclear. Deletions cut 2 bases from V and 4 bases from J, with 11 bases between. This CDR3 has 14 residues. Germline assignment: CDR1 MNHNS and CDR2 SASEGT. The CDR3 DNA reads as TGTGCCAGCAGTGAATTGTCCCGCAGCACTGAAGCTTTCTTT. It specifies CASSELSRSTEAFF.

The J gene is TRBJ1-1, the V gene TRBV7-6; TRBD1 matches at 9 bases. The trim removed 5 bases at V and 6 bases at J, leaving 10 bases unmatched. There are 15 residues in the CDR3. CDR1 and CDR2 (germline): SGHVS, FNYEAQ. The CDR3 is CASSQLQTGGSEAFF. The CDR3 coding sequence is TGTGCCAGCAGCCAGCTACAAACAGGGGGCTCTGAAGCTTTCTTT.

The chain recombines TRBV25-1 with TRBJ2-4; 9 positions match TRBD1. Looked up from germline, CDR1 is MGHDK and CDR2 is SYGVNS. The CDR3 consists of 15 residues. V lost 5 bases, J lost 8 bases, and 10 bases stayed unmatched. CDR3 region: CASSTTGTGRDIQYF. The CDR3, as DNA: TGTGCCAGCAGTACGACGGGGACAGGGAGGGACATTCAGTACTTC.

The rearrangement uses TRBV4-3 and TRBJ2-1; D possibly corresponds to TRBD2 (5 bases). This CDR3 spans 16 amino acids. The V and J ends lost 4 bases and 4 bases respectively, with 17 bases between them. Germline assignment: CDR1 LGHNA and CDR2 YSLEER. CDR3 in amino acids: CASSPRKSGQYNEQFF. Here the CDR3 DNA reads TGCGCCAGCAGCCCCCGCAAGAGCGGTCAATACAATGAGCAGTTCTTC.

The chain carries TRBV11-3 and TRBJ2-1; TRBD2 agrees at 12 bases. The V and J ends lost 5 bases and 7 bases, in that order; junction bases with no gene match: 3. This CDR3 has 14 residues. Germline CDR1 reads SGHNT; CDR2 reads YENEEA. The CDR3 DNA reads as TGTGCCAGCAGCGGAACTAGCGGGAGGAATGAGCAGTTCTTC. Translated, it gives CASSGTSGRNEQFF.

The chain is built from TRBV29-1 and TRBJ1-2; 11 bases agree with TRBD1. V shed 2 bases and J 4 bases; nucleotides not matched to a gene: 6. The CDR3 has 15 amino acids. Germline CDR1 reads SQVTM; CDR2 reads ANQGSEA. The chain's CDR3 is CSVEPRTGGGYGYTF. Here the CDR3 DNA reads TGCAGCGTTGAACCGAGGACAGGGGGCGGCTATGGCTACACCTTC.

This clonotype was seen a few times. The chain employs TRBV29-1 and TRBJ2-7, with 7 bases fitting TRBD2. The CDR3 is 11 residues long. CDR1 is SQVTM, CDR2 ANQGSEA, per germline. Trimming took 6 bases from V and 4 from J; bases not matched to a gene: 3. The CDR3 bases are TGCAGCGTAGGACTAGAGTACGAGCAGTACTTC. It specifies CSVGLEYEQYF.

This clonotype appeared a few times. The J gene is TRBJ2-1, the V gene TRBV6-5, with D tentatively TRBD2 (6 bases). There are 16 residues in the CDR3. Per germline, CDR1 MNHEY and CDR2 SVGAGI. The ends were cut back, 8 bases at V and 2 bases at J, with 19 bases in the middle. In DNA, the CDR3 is TGTGCCAGCGTAAGCCTCTCCGGGACTCCCTACAATGAGCAGTTCTTC. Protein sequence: CASVSLSGTPYNEQFF.

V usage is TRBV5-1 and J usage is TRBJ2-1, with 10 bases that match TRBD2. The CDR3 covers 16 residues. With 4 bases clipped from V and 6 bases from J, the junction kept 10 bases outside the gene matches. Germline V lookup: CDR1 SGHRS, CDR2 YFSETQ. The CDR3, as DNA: TGCGCCAGCAGCGGTAGTTCGGGACTAGCGATCAATGAGCAGTTCTTC. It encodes CASSGSSGLAINEQFF.

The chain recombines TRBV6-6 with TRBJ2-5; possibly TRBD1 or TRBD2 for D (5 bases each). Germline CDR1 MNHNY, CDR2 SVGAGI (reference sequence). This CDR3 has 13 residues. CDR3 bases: TGTGCTAGCGAGGTGGTTAGGGGAAAGACCCAGTACTTC. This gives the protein CASEVVRGKTQYF.

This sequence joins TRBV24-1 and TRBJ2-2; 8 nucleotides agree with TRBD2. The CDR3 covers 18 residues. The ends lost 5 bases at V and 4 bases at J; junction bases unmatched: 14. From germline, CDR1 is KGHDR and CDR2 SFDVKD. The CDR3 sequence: CATSAPQVRGGFTGELFF. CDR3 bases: TGTGCCACCAGTGCCCCCCAAGTTCGGGGGGGCTTCACCGGGGAGCTGTTTTTT.

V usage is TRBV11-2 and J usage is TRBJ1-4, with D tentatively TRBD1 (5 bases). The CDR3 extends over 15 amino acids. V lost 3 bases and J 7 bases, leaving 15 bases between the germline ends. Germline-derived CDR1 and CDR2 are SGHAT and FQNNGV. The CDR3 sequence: CASSFSGWDFEKLFF. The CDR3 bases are TGTGCCAGCAGCTTTTCAGGGTGGGATTTTGAAAAACTGTTTTTT.

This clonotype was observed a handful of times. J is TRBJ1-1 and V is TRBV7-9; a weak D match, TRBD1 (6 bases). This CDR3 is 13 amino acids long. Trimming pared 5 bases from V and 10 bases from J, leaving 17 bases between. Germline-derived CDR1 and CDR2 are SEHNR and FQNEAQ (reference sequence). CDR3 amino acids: CASSITGKVAAFF. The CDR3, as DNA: TGTGCCAGCAGCATAACAGGGAAGGTGGCAGCTTTCTTT.

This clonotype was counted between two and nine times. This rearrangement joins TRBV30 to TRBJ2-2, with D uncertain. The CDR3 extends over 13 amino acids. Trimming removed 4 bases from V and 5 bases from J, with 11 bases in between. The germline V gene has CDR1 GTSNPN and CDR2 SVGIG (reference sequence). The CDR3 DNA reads TGTGCCTGGAAGGTGTACTCGACCGGGGAGCTGTTTTTT. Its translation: CAWKVYSTGELFF.

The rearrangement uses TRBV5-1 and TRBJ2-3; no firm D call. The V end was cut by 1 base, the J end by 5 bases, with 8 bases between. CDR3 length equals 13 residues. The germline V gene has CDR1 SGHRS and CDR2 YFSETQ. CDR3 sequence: CASSLYTEDTQYF. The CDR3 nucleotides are TGCGCCAGCAGCTTGTACACGGAAGATACGCAGTATTTT.

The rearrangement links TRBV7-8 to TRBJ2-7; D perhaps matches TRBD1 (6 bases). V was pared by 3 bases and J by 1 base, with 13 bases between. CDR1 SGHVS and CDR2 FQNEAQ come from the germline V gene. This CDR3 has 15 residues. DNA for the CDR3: TGTGCCAGCAGCTTCCAGACAGGCCTTTCCTACGAGCAGTACTTC. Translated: CASSFQTGLSYEQYF. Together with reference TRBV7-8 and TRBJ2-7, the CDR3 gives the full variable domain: GAGVSQSPRYKVAKRGQDVALRCDPISGHVSLFWYQQALGQGPEFLTYFQNEAQLDKSGLPSDRFFAERPEGSVSTLKIQRTQQEDSAVYLCASSFQTGLSYEQYFGPGTRLTVT.

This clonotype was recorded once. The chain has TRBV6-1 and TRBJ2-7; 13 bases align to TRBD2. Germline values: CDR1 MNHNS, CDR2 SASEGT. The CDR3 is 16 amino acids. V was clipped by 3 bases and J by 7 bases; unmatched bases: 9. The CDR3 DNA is TGTGCCAGCAGTGATGACGGACTAGCGGGAGCTGGGGAGCAGTACTTC. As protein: CASSDDGLAGAGEQYF.

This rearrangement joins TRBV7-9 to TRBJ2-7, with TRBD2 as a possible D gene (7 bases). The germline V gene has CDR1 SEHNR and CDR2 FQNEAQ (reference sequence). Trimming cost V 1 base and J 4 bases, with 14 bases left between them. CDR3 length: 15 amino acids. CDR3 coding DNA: TGTGCCAGCAGCTTAGGGATTCGGGGGGCTTACGAGCAGTACTTC. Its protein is CASSLGIRGAYEQYF.

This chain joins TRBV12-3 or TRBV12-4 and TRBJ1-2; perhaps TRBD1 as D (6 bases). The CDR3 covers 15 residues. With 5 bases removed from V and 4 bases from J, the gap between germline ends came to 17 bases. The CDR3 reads CASSPRGGASYGYTF. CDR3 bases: TGTGCCAGCAGTCCCCGGGGGGGGGCGAGCTATGGCTACACCTTC.

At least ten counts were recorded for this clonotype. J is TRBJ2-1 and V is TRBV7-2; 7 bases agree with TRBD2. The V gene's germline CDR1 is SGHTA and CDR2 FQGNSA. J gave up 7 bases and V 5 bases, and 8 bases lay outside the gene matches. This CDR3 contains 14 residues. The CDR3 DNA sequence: TGTGCCAGCAGCCGACTAGCTCTTCGGAATGAGCAGTTCTTC. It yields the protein CASSRLALRNEQFF.

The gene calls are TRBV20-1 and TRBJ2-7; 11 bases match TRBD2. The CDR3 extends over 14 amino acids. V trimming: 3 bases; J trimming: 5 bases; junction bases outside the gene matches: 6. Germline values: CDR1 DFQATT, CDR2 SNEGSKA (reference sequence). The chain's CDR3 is CSASGRGLADEQYF. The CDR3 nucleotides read TGCAGTGCTAGCGGCCGGGGACTAGCGGACGAGCAGTACTTC.

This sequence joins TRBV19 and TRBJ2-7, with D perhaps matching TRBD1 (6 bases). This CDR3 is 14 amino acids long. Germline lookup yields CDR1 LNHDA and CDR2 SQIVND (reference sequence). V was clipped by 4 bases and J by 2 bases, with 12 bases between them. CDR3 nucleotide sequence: TGTGCCAGTAGTAGCCAGGGGCTACCCTACGAGCAGTACTTC. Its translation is CASSSQGLPYEQYF.

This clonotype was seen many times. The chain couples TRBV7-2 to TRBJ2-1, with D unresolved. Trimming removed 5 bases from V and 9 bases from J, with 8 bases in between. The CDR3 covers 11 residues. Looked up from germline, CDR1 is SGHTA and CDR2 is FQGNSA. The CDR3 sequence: CASSDRIEQFF. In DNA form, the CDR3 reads TGTGCCAGCAGCGACCGGATTGAGCAGTTCTTC.

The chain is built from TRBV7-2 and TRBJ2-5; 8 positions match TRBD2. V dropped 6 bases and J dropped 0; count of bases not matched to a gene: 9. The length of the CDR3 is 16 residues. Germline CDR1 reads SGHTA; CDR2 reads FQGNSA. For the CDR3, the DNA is TGTGCCAGCAGTTTCACCGGGACTAGGTACCAAGAGACCCAGTACTTC. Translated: CASSFTGTRYQETQYF.